The 17 T cell receptor beta chains below all came from one sample that was sequenced in a study of blood T cell repertoires in COVID-19. Profiling relied on immunoSEQ multiplex PCR, and the TCRdb table lists in-frame clones only, not all of them. Here the sample spans around 100,000 clones, 85% being singletons. The sample taken for sequencing was peripheral blood. The receptors come from a woman in her 70s with active or convalescent COVID-19.

The chain uses TRBV24-1 and TRBJ2-5, with a tentative D call TRBD1 (5 bases). The CDR3 has 15 amino acids. V lost 9 bases and J 0 bases, leaving 16 bases between the germline ends. Germline CDR1 is KGHDR and CDR2 is SFDVKD. The CDR3 DNA reads as TGTGCCACCGGCGCCCGGACAACGTACCAAGAGACCCAGTACTTC. This gives the protein CATGARTTYQETQYF.

The chain couples TRBV6-5 to TRBJ1-5; TRBD1 aligns across 7 bases. This CDR3 spans 13 amino acids. Unmatched junction bases numbered 8, after V lost 10 bases and J lost 5 bases. Germline values: CDR1 MNHEY, CDR2 SVGAGI. The CDR3 nucleotides are TGTGCCACTAAAGACAGGGTCGATCAGCCCCAGCATTTT. Translation: CATKDRVDQPQHF.

In the case of this clone: The sample carries other DNA sequences with the same CDR3. The CDR3, as DNA: TGTGCCAGCAGCTTGGGACAGCAAGAGACCCAGTACTTC. It specifies CASSLGQQETQYF. The chain uses TRBV5-4 and TRBJ2-5; D possibly corresponds to TRBD1 (5 bases). V was trimmed by 0 bases and J by 2 bases, leaving 5 bases between them. This CDR3 has 13 amino acids. CDR1 is SGHNT and CDR2 is YYREEE in the germline V gene (reference sequence). Supplemented by reference TRBV5-4 and TRBJ2-5, the full variable domain reads ETGVTQSPTHLIKTRGQQVTLRCSSQSGHNTVSWYQQALGQGPQFIFQYYREEENGRGNFPPRFSGLQFPNYSSELNVNALELDDSALYLCASSLGQQETQYFGPGTRLLVL.

The chain is built from TRBV7-2 and TRBJ1-5; D uncertain. CDR3 length: 15 residues. V lost 5 bases to trimming and J lost 3 bases, with 14 bases between them. The germline V gene has CDR1 SGHTA and CDR2 FQGNSA. CDR3 sequence: CASSPMGRVNQPQHF. The DNA of the CDR3 is TGTGCCAGCAGCCCTATGGGGAGGGTCAATCAGCCCCAGCATTTT.

This rearrangement joins TRBV3-1 (or the pseudogene TRBV3-2) to TRBJ2-3; D possibly corresponds to TRBD2 (7 bases). This CDR3 is 21 amino acids long. CDR1 and CDR2 from the germline V gene are LGHDT and YNNKEL (reference sequence). V was pared by 1 base and J by 4 bases, with 30 bases between. CDR3 sequence reads: CASSQAYREGRIGSYADTQYF. DNA for the CDR3: TGTGCCAGCAGCCAAGCGTACAGGGAGGGTAGGATTGGTTCCTACGCAGATACGCAGTATTTT.

The V and J genes are TRBV28 and TRBJ2-7; possible D gene TRBD2, 6 bases. This CDR3 is built from 14 residues. Germline V gives CDR1 MDHEN, CDR2 SYDVKM. The V gene lost 6 bases and the J gene lost 0 bases, with 12 bases spanning the gap. The CDR3 DNA is TGTGCCAGCAGCAGTCCGGGACTCTCCTACGAGCAGTACTTC. This translates into CASSSPGLSYEQYF.

The V gene is TRBV28, the J gene TRBJ1-5, with 7 bases fitting TRBD1. J lost 0 bases, V lost 2 bases, and 4 bases had no gene match. The CDR3 loop spans 16 amino acids. From germline, CDR1 is MDHEN and CDR2 SYDVKM. Written as DNA, the CDR3 is TGTGCCAGCAGTTTAGCTAGGGACAGTAGCAATCAGCCCCAGCATTTT. Its translation is CASSLARDSSNQPQHF. Drawing the rest from reference TRBV28 and TRBJ1-5, the complete variable domain is DVKVTQSSRYLVKRTGEKVFLECVQDMDHENMFWYRQDPGLGLRLIYFSYDVKMKEKGDIPEGYSVSREKKERFSLILESASTNQTSMYLCASSLARDSSNQPQHFGDGTRLSIL.

The chain employs TRBV7-2 and TRBJ1-2; possible D gene TRBD1, 6 bases. From germline, CDR1 is SGHTA and CDR2 FQGNSA. V was pared by 1 base and J by 5 bases, with 14 bases between. This CDR3 spans 15 amino acids. This chain's CDR3 is CASSLVGQGYYGYTF. The CDR3 nucleotides read TGTGCCAGCAGCTTAGTTGGGCAGGGGTATTATGGCTACACCTTC.

The chain links TRBV2 to TRBJ2-5; the D is unclear. Germline loops: CDR1 SNHLY, CDR2 FYNNEI. Trimming cost V 7 bases and J 5 bases, with 11 bases left between them. The CDR3 covers 12 residues. CDR3 region: CASTTSLETQYF. In nucleotides, the CDR3 is TGTGCCAGCACCACGAGTCTGGAGACCCAGTACTTC.

The rearrangement uses TRBV9 and TRBJ2-7, with 10 bases lining up with TRBD2. The CDR3 sequence is 14 residues long. V trimming: 5 bases; J trimming: 4 bases; junction bases outside the gene matches: 6. The germline CDR1 and CDR2 sequences are SGDLS and YYNGEE. The CDR3 DNA reads TGTGCCAGCAGTTCCGGGACTAGCGAGTACGAGCAGTACTTC. It specifies CASSSGTSEYEQYF.

The chain combines TRBV11-1 with TRBJ1-6; 8 bases align to TRBD1. In germline, CDR1 is SGHAT, CDR2 FQDESV (reference sequence). V lost 5 bases to trimming and J lost 5 bases; unmatched junction nucleotides: 8. The CDR3 has 16 amino acids. Written as DNA, the CDR3 is TGTGCCAGCAGCGAACAGACAGGGGCAGATAATTCACCCCTCCACTTT. Encoded protein: CASSEQTGADNSPLHF.

The J gene is TRBJ1-2, the V gene TRBV3-1 (or the pseudogene TRBV3-2); D is unclear. This CDR3 is 14 amino acids long. Germline V gene lookup returns CDR1 LGHDT and CDR2 YNNKEL (reference sequence). V was pared by 1 base and J by 8 bases, with 14 bases between. CDR3 sequence: CASSQGEAQSGYTF. The CDR3 DNA follows: TGTGCCAGCAGCCAAGGGGAGGCTCAGTCCGGCTACACCTTC.

The chain combines TRBV18 with TRBJ1-2, with D unresolved. The ends were cut back, 3 bases at V and 6 bases at J, with 8 bases in the middle. Germline CDR1 KGHSH, CDR2 LQKENI. The CDR3 is 12 residues long. CDR3 in amino acids: CASSPRLNGYTF. CDR3 in DNA: TGTGCCAGCTCACCGCGACTAAATGGCTACACCTTC.

This chain joins TRBV18 and TRBJ2-4; 7 nucleotides line up with TRBD1. From germline, CDR1 is KGHSH and CDR2 LQKENI. The CDR3 covers 15 residues. The V segment lost 0 bases and the J segment 4 bases; nucleotides outside the gene matches: 3. CDR3 nucleotide sequence: TGTGCCAGCTCACCACCCGGGACAGAAAAAAACATTCAGTACTTC. As protein: CASSPPGTEKNIQYF.

This chain joins TRBV12-3 or TRBV12-4 and TRBJ2-2; D ambiguous. Trimming removed 4 bases at V and 5 bases at J, with 5 bases between. This CDR3 comprises 12 residues. The DNA for the CDR3 is TGTGCCAGCAGTTACGGGACCGGGGAGCTGTTTTTT. Amino acid sequence: CASSYGTGELFF.

This clone occurred a few times. The rearrangement links TRBV19 to TRBJ1-3; 7 bases line up with TRBD1. Germline CDR1 and CDR2: LNHDA and SQIVND (reference sequence). J lost 4 bases, V lost 6 bases, and 9 bases had no gene match. CDR3 size: 15 residues. The CDR3 DNA reads TGTGCCAGTAGAAAACAGGGGTCCGACGGAAACACCATATATTTT. Translated: CASRKQGSDGNTIYF.

This clone appeared a few times. This sample also contains other DNA sequences that code for the same CDR3. The gene calls are TRBV18 and TRBJ2-1; D is ambiguous. The CDR3 runs 16 residues. V was trimmed by 0 bases and J by 1 base, leaving 10 bases between them. The germline CDR1 and CDR2 sequences are KGHSH and LQKENI. The CDR3 spells CASSPPGSPSYNEQFF. CDR3 nucleotides: TGTGCCAGCTCACCACCGGGCAGTCCTTCCTACAATGAGCAGTTCTTC.